This TCR beta chain was retrieved from a study of cytomegalovirus exposure and HLA in healthy donors. Notes on the study in general: Three chains linked to CMV were shown in vitro to be specific for CMV antigens.

TCRdb keeps only in-frame clones here, not all; method: immunoSEQ multiplex PCR. The sample contains around 230,000 clones, approximately 84% of which appear only once. The CDR3 totals 15 residues. Germline values: CDR1 KGHSH, CDR2 LQKENI. V trimming: 3 bases; J trimming: 3 bases; junction bases outside the gene matches: 4. Worth noting for this clone: Its specificity is not known.

The clonotype was recovered from a woman under 40 in good health and CMV-seropositive. V usage is TRBV18 and J usage is TRBJ2-1; 8 positions match TRBD2. The sequenced material came from PBMCs. CDR3 sequence reads: CASSPLGGGYNEQFF. CDR3 coding DNA: TGTGCCAGCTCACCTCTCGGGGGGGGCTACAATGAGCAGTTCTTC.